This TCR beta chain was captured in a study of OX40 agonist ivuxolimab in advanced cancers. Study information: Hepatocellular carcinoma, melanoma, renal cell or head and neck cancer was diagnosed in the dose-escalation patients. Earlier anti-PD-1, anti-PD-L1 or anti-CTLA-4 therapy was permitted; about 44% had received some. Three individuals attained partial responses, comprising one hepatocellular carcinoma case and two cutaneous melanoma cases.

This clone has just one count. The germline CDR1 and CDR2 sequences are SGHTA and FQGNSA. This CDR3 has 18 residues. Trimming removed 0 bases at V and 4 bases at J, with 16 bases between. Data came from immunoSEQ multiplex PCR; TCRdb stores just in-frame clones and leaves some out. This repertoire shows over 70,000 clones, around 86% found once; its top ten account for less than 2%. Material: CD4+ or CD8+ T cells sorted from blood, obtained in a trial of the OX40 agonist ivuxolimab. The source of this sequence is an adult with an advanced solid tumor such as melanoma, head and neck, liver or kidney cancer. This chain uses TRBV7-2 with TRBJ1-6, with D perhaps matching TRBD1 (5 bases). The CDR3 nucleotides are TGTGCCAGCAGCTTAGCTGCCGGGACGGTCGTATATAATTCACCCCTCCACTTT. Residues: CASSLAAGTVVYNSPLHF. Drawing the rest from reference TRBV7-2 and TRBJ1-6, the complete variable domain is GAGVSQSPSNKVTEKGKDVELRCDPISGHTALYWYRQSLGQGLEFLIYFQGNSAPDKSGLPSDRFSAERTGGSVSTLTIQRTQQEDSAVYLCASSLAAGTVVYNSPLHFGNGTRLTVT.